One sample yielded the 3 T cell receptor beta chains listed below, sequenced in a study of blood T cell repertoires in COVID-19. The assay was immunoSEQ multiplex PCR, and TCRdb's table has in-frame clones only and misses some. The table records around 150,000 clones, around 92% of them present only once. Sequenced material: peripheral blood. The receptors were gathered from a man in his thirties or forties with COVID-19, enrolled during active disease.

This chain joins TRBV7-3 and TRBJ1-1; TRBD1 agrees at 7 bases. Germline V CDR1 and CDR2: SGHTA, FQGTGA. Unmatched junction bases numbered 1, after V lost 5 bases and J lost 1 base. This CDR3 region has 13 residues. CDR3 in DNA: TGTGCCAGCAGCCGACAGGGGAACACTGAAGCTTTCTTT. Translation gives CASSRQGNTEAFF.

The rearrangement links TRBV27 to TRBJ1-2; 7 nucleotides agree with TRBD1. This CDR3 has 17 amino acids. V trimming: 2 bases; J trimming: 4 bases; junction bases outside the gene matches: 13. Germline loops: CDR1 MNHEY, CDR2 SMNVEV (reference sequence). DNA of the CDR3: TGTGCCAGCAGTTTAAGTGGGCGCACAGGGGCCTTCTATGGCTACACCTTC. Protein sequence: CASSLSGRTGAFYGYTF.

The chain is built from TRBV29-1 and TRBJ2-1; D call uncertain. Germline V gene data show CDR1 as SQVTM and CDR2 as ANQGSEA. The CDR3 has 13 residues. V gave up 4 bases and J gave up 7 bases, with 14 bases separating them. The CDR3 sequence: CSVGVVAGNEQFF. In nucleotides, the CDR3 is TGCAGCGTTGGGGTAGTAGCCGGAAATGAGCAGTTCTTC.